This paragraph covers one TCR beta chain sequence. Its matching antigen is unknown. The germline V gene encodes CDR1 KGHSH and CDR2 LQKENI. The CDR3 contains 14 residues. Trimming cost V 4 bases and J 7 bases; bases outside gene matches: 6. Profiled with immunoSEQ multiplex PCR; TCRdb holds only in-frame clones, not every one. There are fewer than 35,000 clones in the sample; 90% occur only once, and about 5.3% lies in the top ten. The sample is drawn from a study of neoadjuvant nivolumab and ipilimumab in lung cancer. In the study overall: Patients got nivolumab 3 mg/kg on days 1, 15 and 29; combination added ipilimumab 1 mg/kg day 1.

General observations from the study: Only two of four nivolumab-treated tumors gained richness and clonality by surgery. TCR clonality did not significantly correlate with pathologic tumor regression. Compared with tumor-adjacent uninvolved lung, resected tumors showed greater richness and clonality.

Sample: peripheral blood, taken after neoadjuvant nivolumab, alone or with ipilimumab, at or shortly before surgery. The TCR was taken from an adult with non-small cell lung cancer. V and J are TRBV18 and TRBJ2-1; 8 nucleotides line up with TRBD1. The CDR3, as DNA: TGTGCCAGCTCACGGTCAGGGGGCGCGAATGAGCAGTTCTTC. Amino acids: CASSRSGGANEQFF.